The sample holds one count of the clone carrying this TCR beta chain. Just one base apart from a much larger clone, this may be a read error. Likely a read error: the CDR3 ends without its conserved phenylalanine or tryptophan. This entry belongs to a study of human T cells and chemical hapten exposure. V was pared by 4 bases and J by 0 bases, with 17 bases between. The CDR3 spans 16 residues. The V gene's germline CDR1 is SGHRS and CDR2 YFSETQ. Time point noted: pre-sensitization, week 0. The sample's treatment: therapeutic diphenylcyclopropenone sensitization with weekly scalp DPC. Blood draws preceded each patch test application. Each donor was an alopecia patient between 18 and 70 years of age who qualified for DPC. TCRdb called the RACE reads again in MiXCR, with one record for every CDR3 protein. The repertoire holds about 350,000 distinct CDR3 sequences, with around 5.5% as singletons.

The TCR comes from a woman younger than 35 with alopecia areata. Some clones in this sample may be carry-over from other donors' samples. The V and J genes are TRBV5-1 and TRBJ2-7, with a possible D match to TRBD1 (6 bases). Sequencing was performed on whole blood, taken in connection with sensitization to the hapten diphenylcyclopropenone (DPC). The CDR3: CASSPDRDNYSYEQYL. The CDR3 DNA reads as TGCGCCAGCAGCCCGGACCGGGACAACTACTCCTACGAGCAGTACCTC.